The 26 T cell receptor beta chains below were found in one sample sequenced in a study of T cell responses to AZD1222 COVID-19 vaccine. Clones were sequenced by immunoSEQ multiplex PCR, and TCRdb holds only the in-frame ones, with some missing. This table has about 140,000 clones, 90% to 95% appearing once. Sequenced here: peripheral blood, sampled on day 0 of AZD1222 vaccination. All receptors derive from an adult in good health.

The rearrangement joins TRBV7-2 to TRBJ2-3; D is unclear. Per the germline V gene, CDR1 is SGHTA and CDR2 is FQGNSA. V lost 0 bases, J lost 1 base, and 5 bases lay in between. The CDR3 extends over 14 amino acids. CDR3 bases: TGTGCCAGCAGCTTAGCCGCCCGCACAGATACGCAGTATTTT. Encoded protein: CASSLAARTDTQYF.

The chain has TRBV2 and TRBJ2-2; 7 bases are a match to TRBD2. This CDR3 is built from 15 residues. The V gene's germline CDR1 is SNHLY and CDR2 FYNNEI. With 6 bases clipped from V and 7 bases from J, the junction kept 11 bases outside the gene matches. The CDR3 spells CASSPGLGHSGELFF. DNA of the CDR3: TGTGCCAGCAGCCCCGGACTAGGCCATAGCGGGGAGCTGTTTTTT.

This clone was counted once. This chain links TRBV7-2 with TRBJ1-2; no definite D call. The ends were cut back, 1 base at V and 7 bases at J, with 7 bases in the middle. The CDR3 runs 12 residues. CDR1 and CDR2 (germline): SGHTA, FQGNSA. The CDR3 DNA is TGTGCCAGCAGCTTAGGGTGGGGTGGCTACACCTTC. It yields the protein CASSLGWGGYTF. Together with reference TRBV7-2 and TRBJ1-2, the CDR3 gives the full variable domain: GAGVSQSPSNKVTEKGKDVELRCDPISGHTALYWYRQSLGQGLEFLIYFQGNSAPDKSGLPSDRFSAERTGGSVSTLTIQRTQQEDSAVYLCASSLGWGGYTFGSGTRLTVV.

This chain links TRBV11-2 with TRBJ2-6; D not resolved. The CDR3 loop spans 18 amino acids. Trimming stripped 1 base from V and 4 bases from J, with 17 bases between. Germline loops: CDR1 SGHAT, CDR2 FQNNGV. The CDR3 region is CASSLVAPGFGGANVLTF. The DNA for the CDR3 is TGTGCCAGCAGCTTAGTAGCCCCCGGATTTGGGGGGGCCAACGTCCTGACTTTC.

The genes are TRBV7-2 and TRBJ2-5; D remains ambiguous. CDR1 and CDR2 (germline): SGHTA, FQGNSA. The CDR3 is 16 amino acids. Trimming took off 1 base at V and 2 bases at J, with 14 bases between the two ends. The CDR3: CASSLGSTKRQETQYF. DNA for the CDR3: TGTGCCAGCAGCTTAGGTTCTACTAAGCGACAAGAGACCCAGTACTTC.

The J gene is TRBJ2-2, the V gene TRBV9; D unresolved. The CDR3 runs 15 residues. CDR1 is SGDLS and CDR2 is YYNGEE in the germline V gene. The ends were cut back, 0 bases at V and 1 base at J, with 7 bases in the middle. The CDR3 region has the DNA TGTGCCAGCAGCGTAGCACCGGGGAACACCGGGGAGCTGTTTTTT. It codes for CASSVAPGNTGELFF.

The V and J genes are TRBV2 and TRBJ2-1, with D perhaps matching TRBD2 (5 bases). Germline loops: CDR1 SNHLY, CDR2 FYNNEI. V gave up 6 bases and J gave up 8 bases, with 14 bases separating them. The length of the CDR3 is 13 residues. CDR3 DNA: TGTGCCAGCAGCCCCTGGGGAGAAGATGAGCAGTTCTTC. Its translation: CASSPWGEDEQFF. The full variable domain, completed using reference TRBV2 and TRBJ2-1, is EPEVTQTPSHQVTQMGQEVILRCVPISNHLYFYWYRQILGQKVEFLVSFYNNEISEKSEIFDDQFSVERPDGSNFTLKIRSTKLEDSAMYFCASSPWGEDEQFFGPGTRLTVL.

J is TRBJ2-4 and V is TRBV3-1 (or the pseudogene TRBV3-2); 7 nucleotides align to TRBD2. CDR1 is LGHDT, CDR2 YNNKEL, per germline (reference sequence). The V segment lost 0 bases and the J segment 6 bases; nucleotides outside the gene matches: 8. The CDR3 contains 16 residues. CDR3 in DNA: TGTGCCAGCAGCCAAGATTGGCTAGCGGCGACAAACATTCAGTACTTC. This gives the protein CASSQDWLAATNIQYF.

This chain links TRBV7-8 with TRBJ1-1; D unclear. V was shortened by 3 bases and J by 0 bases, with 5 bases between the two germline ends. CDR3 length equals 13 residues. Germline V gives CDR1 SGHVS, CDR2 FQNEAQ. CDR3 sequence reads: CASSFQVNTEAFF. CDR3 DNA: TGTGCCAGCAGCTTTCAGGTGAACACTGAAGCTTTCTTT.

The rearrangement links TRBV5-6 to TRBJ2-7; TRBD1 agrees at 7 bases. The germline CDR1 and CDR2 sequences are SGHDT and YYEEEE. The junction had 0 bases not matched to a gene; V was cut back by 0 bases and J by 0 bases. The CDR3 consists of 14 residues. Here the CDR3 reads CASSLDRGSYEQYF. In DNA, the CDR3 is TGTGCCAGCAGCTTGGACAGGGGCTCCTACGAGCAGTACTTC.

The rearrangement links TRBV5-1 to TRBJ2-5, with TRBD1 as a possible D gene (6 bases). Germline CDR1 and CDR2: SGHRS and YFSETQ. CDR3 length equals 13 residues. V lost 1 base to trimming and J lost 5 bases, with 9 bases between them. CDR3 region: CASSLLGAETQYF. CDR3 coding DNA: TGCGCCAGCAGCTTGTTGGGGGCCGAGACCCAGTACTTC.

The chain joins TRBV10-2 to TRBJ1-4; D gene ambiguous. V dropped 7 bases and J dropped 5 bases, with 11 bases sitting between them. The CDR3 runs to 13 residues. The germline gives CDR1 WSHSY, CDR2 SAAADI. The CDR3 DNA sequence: TGCGCCAGCACGTCGGTAGGAAATGAAAAACTGTTTTTT. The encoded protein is CASTSVGNEKLFF.

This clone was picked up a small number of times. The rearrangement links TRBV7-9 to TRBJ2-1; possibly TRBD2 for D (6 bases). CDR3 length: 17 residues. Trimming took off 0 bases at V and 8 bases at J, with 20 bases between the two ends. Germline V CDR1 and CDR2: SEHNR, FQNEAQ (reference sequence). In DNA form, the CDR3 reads TGTGCCAGCAGCTTAGCGCCGGCTAGCGCTAGCTCCTATGAGCAGTTCTTC. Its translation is CASSLAPASASSYEQFF.

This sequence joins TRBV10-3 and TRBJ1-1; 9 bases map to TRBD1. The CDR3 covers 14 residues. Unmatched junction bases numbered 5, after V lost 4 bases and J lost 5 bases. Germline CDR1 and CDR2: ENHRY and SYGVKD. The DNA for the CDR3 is TGTGCCATCAGTGCCGGACAGGGGCGGACTGAAGCTTTCTTT. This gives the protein CAISAGQGRTEAFF.

The CDR3 coding sequence is TGTGCCAGCAGCCCCGACAGCTATAGCAATCAGCCCCAGCATTTT. Encoded protein: CASSPDSYSNQPQHF. The chain links TRBV9 to TRBJ1-5, with D perhaps TRBD1 (5 bases). CDR3 length: 15 amino acids. Germline CDR1 SGDLS, CDR2 YYNGEE. The ends were cut back, 4 bases at V and 0 bases at J, with 11 bases in the middle.

CDR3 in amino acids: CASSATGTGWYEQYF. The CDR3 DNA reads TGTGCCAGCAGCGCCACCGGGACCGGCTGGTACGAGCAGTACTTC. The rearrangement uses TRBV9 and TRBJ2-7; the D gene could be TRBD1 or TRBD2 (5 bases each). The V end lost 3 bases, the J end lost 4 bases, and 17 bases lay between the germline ends. CDR1 and CDR2 (germline): SGDLS, YYNGEE. This CDR3 spans 15 amino acids.

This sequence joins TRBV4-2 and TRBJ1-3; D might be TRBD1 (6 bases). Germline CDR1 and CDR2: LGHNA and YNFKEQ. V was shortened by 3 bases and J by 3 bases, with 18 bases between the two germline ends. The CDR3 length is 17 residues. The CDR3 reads CASSQQPGGAGGNTIYF. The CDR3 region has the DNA TGTGCCAGCAGCCAGCAACCGGGGGGGGCAGGTGGAAACACCATATATTTT.

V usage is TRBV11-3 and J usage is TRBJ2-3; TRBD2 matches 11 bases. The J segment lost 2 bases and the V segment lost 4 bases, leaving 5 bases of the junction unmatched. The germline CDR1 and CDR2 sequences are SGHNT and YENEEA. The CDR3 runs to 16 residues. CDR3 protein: CASSSSSGRPTDTQYF. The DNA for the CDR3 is TGTGCCAGCAGCTCTTCTAGCGGGAGGCCCACAGATACGCAGTATTTT.

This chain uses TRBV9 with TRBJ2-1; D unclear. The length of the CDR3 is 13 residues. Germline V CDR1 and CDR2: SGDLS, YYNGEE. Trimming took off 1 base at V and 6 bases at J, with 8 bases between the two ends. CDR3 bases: TGTGCCAGCAGCGTACTCGGGCGCAATGAGCAGTTCTTC. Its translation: CASSVLGRNEQFF.

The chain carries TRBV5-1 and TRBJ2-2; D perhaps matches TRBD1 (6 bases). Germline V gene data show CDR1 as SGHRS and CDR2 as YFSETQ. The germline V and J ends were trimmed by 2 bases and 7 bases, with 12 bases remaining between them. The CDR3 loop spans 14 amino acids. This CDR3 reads CASSFQGQGGELFF. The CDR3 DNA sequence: TGCGCCAGCAGCTTCCAGGGGCAAGGCGGGGAGCTGTTTTTT.

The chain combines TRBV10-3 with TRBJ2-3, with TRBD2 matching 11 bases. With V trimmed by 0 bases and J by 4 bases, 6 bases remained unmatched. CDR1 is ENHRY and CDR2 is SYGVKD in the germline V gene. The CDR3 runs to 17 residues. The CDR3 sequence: CAISESVAGGPADTQYF. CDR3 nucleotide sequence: TGTGCCATCAGTGAGTCGGTAGCGGGGGGGCCTGCAGATACGCAGTATTTT.

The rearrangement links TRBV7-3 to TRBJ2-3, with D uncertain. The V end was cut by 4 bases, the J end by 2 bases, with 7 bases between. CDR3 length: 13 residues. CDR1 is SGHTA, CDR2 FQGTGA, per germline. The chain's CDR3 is CASSSRHTDTQYF. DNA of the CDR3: TGTGCCAGCAGCTCCAGACACACAGATACGCAGTATTTT.

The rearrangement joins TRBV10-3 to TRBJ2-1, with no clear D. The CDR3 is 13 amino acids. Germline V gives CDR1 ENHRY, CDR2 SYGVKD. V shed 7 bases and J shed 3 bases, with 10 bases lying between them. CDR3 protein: CAIKGEHYNEQFF. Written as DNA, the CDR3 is TGTGCCATCAAGGGCGAACACTACAATGAGCAGTTCTTC.

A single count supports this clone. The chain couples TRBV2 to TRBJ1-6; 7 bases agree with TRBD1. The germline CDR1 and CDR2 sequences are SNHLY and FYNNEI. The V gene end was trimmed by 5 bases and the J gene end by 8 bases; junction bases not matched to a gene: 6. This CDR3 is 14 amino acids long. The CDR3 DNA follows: TGTGCCAGCAGTTTTCGACAGGGTGATTCACCCCTCCACTTT. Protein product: CASSFRQGDSPLHF. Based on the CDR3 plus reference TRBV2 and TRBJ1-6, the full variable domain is EPEVTQTPSHQVTQMGQEVILRCVPISNHLYFYWYRQILGQKVEFLVSFYNNEISEKSEIFDDQFSVERPDGSNFTLKIRSTKLEDSAMYFCASSFRQGDSPLHFGNGTRLTVT.

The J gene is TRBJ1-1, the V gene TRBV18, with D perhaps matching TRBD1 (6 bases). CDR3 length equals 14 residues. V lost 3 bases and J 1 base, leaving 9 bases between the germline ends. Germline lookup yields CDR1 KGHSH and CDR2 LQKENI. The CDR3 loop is CASSPGTWNTEAFF. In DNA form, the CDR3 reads TGTGCCAGCTCACCCGGGACATGGAACACTGAAGCTTTCTTT.

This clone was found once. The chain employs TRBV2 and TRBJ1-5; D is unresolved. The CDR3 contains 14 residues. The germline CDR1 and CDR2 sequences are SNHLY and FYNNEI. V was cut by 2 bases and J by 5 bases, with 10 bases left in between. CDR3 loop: CASSEYGIYQPQHF. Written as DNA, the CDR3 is TGTGCCAGCAGTGAATATGGCATTTATCAGCCCCAGCATTTT.